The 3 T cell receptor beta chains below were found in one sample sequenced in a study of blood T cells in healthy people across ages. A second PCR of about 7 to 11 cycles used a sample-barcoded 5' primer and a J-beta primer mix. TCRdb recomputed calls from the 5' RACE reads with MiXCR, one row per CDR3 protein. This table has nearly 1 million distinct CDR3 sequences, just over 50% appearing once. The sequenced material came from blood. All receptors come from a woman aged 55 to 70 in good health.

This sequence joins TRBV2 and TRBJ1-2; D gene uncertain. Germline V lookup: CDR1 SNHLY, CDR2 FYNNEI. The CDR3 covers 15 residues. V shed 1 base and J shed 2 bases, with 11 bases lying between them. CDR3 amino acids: CASSEGPGANYGYTF. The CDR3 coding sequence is TGTGCCAGCAGTGAAGGGCCAGGAGCGAACTATGGCTACACCTTC.

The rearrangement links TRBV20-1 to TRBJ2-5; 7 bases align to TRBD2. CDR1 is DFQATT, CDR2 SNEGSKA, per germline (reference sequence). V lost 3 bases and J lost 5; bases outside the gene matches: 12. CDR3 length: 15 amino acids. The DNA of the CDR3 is TGCAGTGCTAGGGGGAATCGAGGGAGGGCCGAGACCCAGTACTTC. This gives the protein CSARGNRGRAETQYF.

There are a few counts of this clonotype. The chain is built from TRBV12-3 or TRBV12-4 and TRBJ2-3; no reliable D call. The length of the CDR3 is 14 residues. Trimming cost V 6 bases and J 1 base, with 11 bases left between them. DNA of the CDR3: TGTGCCAGCAGCCCAAGGGCCGGCACAGATACGCAGTATTTT. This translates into CASSPRAGTDTQYF.